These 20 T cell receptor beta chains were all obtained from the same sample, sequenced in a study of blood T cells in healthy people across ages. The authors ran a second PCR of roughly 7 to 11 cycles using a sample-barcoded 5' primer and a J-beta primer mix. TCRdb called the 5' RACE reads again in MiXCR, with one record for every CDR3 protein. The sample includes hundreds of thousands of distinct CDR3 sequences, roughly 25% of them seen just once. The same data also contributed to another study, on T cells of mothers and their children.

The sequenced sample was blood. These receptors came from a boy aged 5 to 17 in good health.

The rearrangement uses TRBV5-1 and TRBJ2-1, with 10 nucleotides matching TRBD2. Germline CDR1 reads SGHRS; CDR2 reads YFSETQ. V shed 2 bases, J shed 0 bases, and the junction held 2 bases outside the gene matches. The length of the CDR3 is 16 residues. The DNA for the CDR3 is TGCGCCAGCAGCTTCGGACTAGCGGCCTCCTACAATGAGCAGTTCTTC. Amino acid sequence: CASSFGLAASYNEQFF. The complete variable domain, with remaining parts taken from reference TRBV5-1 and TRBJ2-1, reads KAGVTQTPRYLIKTRGQQVTLSCSPISGHRSVSWYQQTPGQGLQFLFEYFSETQRNKGNFPGRFSGRQFSNSRSEMNVSTLELGDSALYLCASSFGLAASYNEQFFGPGTRLTVL.

The CDR3 region has the DNA TGCAGCGTTGCCGGGACCCTCGACCAGTACTTC. Translation: CSVAGTLDQYF. The chain joins TRBV29-1 to TRBJ2-5; D possibly matches TRBD1 or TRBD2 (5 bases each). V was pared by 4 bases and J by 10 bases, with 13 bases between. Germline-derived CDR1 and CDR2 are SQVTM and ANQGSEA. The CDR3 is 11 amino acids.

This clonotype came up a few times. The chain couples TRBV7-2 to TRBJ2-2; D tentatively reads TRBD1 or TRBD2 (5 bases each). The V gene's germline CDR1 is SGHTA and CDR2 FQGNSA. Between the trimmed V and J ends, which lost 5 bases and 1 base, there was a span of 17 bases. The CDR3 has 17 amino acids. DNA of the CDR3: TGTGCCAGCAGCCGAGGCGCCGGGACGGTGAACACCGGGGAGCTGTTTTTT. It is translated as CASSRGAGTVNTGELFF.

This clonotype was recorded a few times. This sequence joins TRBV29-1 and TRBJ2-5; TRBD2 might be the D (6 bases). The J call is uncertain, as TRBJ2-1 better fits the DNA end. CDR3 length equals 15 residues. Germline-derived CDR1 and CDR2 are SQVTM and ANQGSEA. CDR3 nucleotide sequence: TGCAGCGTTGGGGAGGAGGGACCTACTCACAATGAGCAGTTCTTC. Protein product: CSVGEEGPTHNEQFF.

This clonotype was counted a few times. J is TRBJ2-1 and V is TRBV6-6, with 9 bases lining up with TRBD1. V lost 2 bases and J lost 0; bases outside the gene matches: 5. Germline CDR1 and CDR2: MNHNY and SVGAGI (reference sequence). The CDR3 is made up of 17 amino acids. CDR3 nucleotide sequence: TGTGCCAGCAGTTACAGGACAGGGGCCCTCTCCTACAATGAGCAGTTCTTC. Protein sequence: CASSYRTGALSYNEQFF.

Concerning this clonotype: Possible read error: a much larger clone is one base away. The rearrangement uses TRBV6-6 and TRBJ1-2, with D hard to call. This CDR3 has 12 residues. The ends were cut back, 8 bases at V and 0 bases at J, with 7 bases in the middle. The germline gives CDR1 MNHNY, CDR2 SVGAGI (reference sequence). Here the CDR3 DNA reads TGTGCCAGCGGCCCGACTAACTATGGCTACACCTTC. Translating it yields CASGPTNYGYTF.

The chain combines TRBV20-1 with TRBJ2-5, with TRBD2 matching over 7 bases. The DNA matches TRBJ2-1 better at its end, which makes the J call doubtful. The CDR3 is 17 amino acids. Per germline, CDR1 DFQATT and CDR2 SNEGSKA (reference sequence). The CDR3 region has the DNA TGCAGTGCTAGAGATAATTTATCTAGCGGTAGATACAATGAGCAGTTCTTC. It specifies CSARDNLSSGRYNEQFF.

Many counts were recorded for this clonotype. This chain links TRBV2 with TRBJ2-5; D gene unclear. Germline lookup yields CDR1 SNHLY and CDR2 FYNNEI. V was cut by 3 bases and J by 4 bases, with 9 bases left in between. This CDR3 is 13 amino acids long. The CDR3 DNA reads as TGTGCCAGCAGTGATAAGGGCCCAGAGACCCAGTACTTC. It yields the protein CASSDKGPETQYF.

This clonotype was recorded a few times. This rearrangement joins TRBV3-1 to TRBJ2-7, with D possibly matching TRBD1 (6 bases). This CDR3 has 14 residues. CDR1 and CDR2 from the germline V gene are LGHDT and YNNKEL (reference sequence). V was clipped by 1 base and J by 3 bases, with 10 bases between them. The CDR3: CASSQGGRNYEQYF. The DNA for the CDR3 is TGTGCCAGCAGCCAAGGGGGGCGAAACTACGAGCAGTACTTC.

CDR3 sequence: CATSRVGREVDTQYF. The CDR3 DNA sequence: TGTGCCACCAGCAGAGTGGGCAGGGAGGTAGATACGCAGTATTTT. The gene calls are TRBV15 and TRBJ2-3; a possible D gene is TRBD2 (6 bases). CDR1 is LNHNV and CDR2 is YYDKDF in the germline V gene (reference sequence). V dropped 1 base and J dropped 5 bases, with 13 bases sitting between them. The CDR3 contains 15 residues.

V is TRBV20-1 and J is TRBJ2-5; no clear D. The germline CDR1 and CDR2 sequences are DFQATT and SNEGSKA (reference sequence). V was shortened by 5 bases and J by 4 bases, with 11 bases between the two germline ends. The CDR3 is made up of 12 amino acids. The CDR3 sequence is CSAGPVRETQYF. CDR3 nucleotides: TGCAGTGCTGGGCCCGTACGAGAGACCCAGTACTTC.

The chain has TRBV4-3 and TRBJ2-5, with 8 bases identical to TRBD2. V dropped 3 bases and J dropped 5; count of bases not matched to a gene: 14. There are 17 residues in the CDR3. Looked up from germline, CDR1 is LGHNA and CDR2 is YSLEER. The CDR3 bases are TGCGCCAGCAGCCAGGACCCTCCGGGGGGACTAGTGGAGACCCAGTACTTC. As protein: CASSQDPPGGLVETQYF.

CDR3 DNA: TGTGCCAGCAGTGCTCATCTGAAGGGCAGGGGGGAAGAGCAGTACTTC. Translation gives CASSAHLKGRGEEQYF. This chain uses TRBV6-1 with TRBJ2-5; D possibly corresponds to TRBD1 (7 bases). The CDR3 consists of 16 residues. V shed 4 bases and J shed 11 bases, with 26 bases lying between them. Germline V gene lookup returns CDR1 MNHNS and CDR2 SASEGT.

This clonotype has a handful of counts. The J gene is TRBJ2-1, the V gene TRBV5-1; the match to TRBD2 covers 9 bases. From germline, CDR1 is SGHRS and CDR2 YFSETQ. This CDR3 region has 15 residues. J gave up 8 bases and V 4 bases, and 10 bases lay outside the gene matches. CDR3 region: CASSPGSGSWDEQFF. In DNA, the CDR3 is TGCGCCAGCAGCCCGGGTAGCGGGAGTTGGGATGAGCAGTTCTTC.

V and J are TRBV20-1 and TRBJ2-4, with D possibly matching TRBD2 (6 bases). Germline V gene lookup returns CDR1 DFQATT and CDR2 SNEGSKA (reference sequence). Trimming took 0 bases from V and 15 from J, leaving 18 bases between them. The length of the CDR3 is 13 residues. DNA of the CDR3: TGCAGTGCTAGAGAAGGTTGGGGGGATGAAACGTACTTC. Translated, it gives CSAREGWGDETYF.

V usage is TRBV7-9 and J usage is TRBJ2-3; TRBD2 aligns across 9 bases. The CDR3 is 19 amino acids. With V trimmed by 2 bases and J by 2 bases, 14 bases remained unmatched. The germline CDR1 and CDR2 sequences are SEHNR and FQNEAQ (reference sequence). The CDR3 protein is CASSLPVAGAPPSTDTQYF. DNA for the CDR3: TGTGCCAGCAGCTTACCCGTAGCGGGGGCCCCACCCTCCACAGATACGCAGTATTTT.

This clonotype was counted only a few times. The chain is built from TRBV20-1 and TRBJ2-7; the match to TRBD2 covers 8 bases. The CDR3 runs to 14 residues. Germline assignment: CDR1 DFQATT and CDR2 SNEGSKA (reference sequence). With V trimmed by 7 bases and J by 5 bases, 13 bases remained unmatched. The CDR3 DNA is TGCAGTGGAATTAGCGGGATCGGGAATCACGAGCAGTACTTC. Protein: CSGISGIGNHEQYF.

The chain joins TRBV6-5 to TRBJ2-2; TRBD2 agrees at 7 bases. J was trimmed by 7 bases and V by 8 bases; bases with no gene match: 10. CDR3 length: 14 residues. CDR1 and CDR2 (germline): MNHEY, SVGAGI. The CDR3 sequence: CASLASGMFGELFF. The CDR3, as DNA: TGTGCCAGCTTGGCAAGCGGGATGTTCGGGGAGCTGTTTTTT.

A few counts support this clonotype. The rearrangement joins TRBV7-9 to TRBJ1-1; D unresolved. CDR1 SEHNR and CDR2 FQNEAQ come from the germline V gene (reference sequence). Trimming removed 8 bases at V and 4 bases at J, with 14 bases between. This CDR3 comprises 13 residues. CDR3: CASGSATSTEAFF. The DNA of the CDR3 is TGTGCCAGCGGCTCGGCTACGAGCACTGAAGCTTTCTTT.

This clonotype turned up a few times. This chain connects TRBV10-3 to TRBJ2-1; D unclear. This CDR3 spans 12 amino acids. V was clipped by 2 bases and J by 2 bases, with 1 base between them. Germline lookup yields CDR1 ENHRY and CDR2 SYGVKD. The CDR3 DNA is TGTGCCATCAGTGAGACCTACAATGAGCAGTTCTTC. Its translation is CAISETYNEQFF.